This T cell receptor beta chain was retrieved from a study of blood T cell repertoires in COVID-19 (dated by TCRdb to about 2020). For the study in its entirety: Collaborator samples came from the United States, Italy and Spain and covered acute and convalescent phases of COVID-19. The material from the prospective study consisted of cDNA or gDNA derived from T cells, B-cell-depleted T cells, or PBMCs. The dataset comprised deeply sampled blood TCRbeta repertoires from subjects exposed to, actively infected with, or recovered from COVID-19. The repertoires were made available in a free public database intended to serve as a resource for research on the immune response to SARS-CoV-2. Samples were obtained from the ongoing ImmuneRACE study (first 160 participants) and from about 1,300 subjects provided by 6 global collaborators. Sample metadata almost always included a de-identified subject ID, COVID-19 status, age in years and sex. Where available, HLA class I and class II types were obtained from metadata supplied by the sample provider rather than from assay-based typing.

Whole blood was collected in K2EDTA tubes by collaborating institutions according to the institutions' own protocols. For TCRbeta analysis, collaborator samples were shipped as frozen whole blood, as isolated PBMCs, or as DNA extracted from either sample type. In regard to this clone: Its binding antigen is unknown. No clone much larger than this one lies a single base away; base qualities are absent.

TCRbeta CDR3 regions were amplified from genomic DNA using the immunoSEQ Assay, a bias-controlled multiplex PCR. In the paper's pipeline: Within the assay, amplification of reference gene primers was used to estimate how many nucleated cells each sample contained. To quantify the absolute abundance of each unique TCRbeta CDR3 rearrangement, sequence reads were collapsed and filtered. For each sample, productive Simpson clonality was calculated by taking the square root of Simpson's diversity index across productive rearrangements. TCRdb took over this immuneACCESS table, retaining in-frame rearrangements with V and J assigned. Such tables are incomplete; in checked studies, under half of the missing clones stem from an unresolved V gene, and the remainder is unexplained. V and J calls and clone size follow that table, whereas D and trimming were derived from the DNA. The sample table contains roughly 170,000 clones; only one count was recorded for 84% of them. The biggest ten clones account for 5.5% to 7.5% of the sample.

Overall study outcomes, separate from this receptor: Clinical and demographic metadata were provided uncurated, with the amount varying by source and participant.

The germline V gene (reference sequence) provides CDR1 SEHNR and CDR2 FQNEAQ. The CDR3, from cysteine to phenylalanine, totals 13 residues. Only CDR3 DNA is held: 39 bases, read in frame from base 1. The germline V and J ends show losses of 8 bases and 7 bases respectively, and no gene match explains 6 bases of the junction. The chain employs TRBV7-9 and TRBJ1-4; the central 8 bases match TRBD1. Material for sequencing was peripheral blood. This TCR came from a human donor in a cohort sampled during active COVID-19. The CDR3 protein: CASHGQGSEKLFF. The nucleotides read TGTGCCAGCCACGGACAGGGCAGTGAAAAACTGTTTTTT.